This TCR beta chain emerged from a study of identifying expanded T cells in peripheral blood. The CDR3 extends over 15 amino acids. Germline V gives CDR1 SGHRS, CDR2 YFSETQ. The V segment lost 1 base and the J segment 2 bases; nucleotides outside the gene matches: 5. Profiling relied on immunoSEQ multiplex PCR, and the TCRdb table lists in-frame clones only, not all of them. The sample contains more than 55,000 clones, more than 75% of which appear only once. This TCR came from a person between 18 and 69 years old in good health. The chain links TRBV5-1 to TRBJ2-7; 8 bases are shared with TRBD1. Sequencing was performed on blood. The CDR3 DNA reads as TGCGCCAGCAGCTTGATTCCAGGGGGCCCCTACGAGCAGTACTTC. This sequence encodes CASSLIPGGPYEQYF.